A selection of T cell receptor beta chains follows, all from one sample in a study of breast tumors, draining lymph nodes, adjacent tissues. In TCRdb, the multiplex PCR reads were re-called with MiXCR into one record per CDR3 protein. Of some 97,000 distinct CDR3 sequences listed, approximately 21% are singletons. The specimen was axillary lymph node tissue. These receptors all stem from a female donor with breast cancer. Some clones in this sample may be carry-over from other donors' samples. The CDR3 runs from the conserved cysteine through the conserved F or W. A D gene is named only where the DNA matches it firmly. Clone size is shown for a subset of rows, as once, few, many or a class of expanded clone.

TRBJ2-3 many TRBV12-3/TRBV12-4 NA CASSPSGGPSTDTQYF TGTGCCAGCAGTCCCTCCGGGGGCCCCTCCACAGATACGCAGTATTTT
TRBJ2-1 few TRBV27 TRBD1 CASSHPGQSNEQFF TGTGCCAGCAGTCATCCGGGACAGTCCAATGAGCAGTTCTTC
TRBJ2-2 many TRBV7-2 NA CASSLGLGPRNTGELFF TGTGCCAGCAGCTTGGGTTTGGGCCCGCGGAACACCGGGGAGCTGTTTTTT
TRBJ1-2 NA TRBV30 NA CAWSSGGNYGYTF TGTGCCTGGAGCAGCGGGGGTAACTATGGCTACACCTTC
TRBJ1-5 few TRBV28 TRBD1 CASSPKAKQGINQPQHF TGTGCCAGCAGTCCGAAAGCAAAACAGGGGATCAATCAGCCCCAGCATTTT
TRBJ1-2 NA TRBV28 TRBD1 CASSLSGQNYGYTF TGTGCCAGCAGTTTGTCGGGACAGAACTATGGCTACACCTTC
TRBJ2-5 few TRBV5-4 TRBD2 CASSPGGLAQETQYF TGTGCCAGCAGCCCCGGGGGACTAGCCCAAGAGACCCAGTACTTC
TRBJ1-3 many TRBV6-6 NA CASSWDEGNTIYF TGTGCCAGCAGTTGGGACGAAGGAAACACCATATATTTT
TRBJ2-1 many TRBV5-1 TRBD2 CASRGAGIYNEQFF TGCGCCAGCAGAGGAGCGGGGATTTACAATGAGCAGTTCTTC
TRBJ2-2 NA TRBV19 NA CASRTQGRGSGELFF TGTGCCAGTAGGACCCAGGGGAGGGGTTCCGGGGAGCTGTTTTTT
TRBJ1-6 many TRBV6-6 TRBD1 CASTPTGDNSPLHF TGTGCCAGCACCCCGACAGGGGACAATTCACCCCTCCACTTT
TRBJ1-5 many TRBV19 NA CASSIQREINQPQHF TGTGCCAGTAGTATTCAAAGGGAAATCAATCAGCCCCAGCATTTT
TRBJ2-2 many TRBV7-8 NA CASSLPAGNTGELFF TGTGCCAGCAGCTTACCAGCGGGGAACACCGGGGAGCTGTTTTTT
TRBJ2-3 many TRBV20-1 TRBD2 CSARDPAGVVTDTQYF TGCAGTGCTAGAGATCCGGCGGGGGTGGTGACAGATACGCAGTATTTT
TRBJ2-2 many TRBV10-3 NA CAISDYRERGTGELFF TGTGCCATCAGTGATTACAGGGAGAGGGGCACCGGGGAGCTGTTTTTT
TRBJ2-7 many TRBV15 NA CATSRVGFYEQYF TGTGCCACCAGCAGAGTTGGTTTCTACGAGCAGTACTTC
TRBJ2-7 NA TRBV9 TRBD2 CASSPHPSGGVYEQYF TGTGCCAGCAGCCCGCATCCTAGCGGGGGGGTTTACGAGCAGTACTTC
TRBJ2-1 many TRBV29-1 NA CSSGHNEQFF TGCAGCAGCGGACACAATGAGCAGTTCTTC
TRBJ2-5 many TRBV19 TRBD2 CASSIGAGGGGPLETQYF TGTGCCAGTAGTATAGGGGCGGGGGGTGGCGGGCCGTTGGAGACCCAGTACTTC
TRBJ1-2 many TRBV3-1 NA CASSQQGYGYTF TGTGCCAGCAGCCAACAGGGCTATGGCTACACCTTC
TRBJ2-2 many TRBV20-1 TRBD2 CSARDFLGGPDTGELFF TGCAGTGCTAGAGATTTTCTGGGAGGGCCGGACACCGGGGAGCTGTTTTTT
TRBJ1-3 many TRBV2 TRBD1 CASSGSPDRAGNTIYF TGTGCCAGCAGTGGGTCCCCAGACAGGGCTGGAAACACCATATATTTT
TRBJ2-3 many TRBV5-5 NA CASSPWGKDTQYF TGTGCCAGCAGCCCGTGGGGTAAGGATACGCAGTATTTT
TRBJ2-3 many TRBV20-1 TRBD1 CSARSPGQRTDTQYF TGCAGTGCTAGGTCTCCGGGACAGCGCACAGATACGCAGTATTTT
TRBJ2-2 many TRBV2 NA CASSEAGDTGELFF TGTGCCAGCAGTGAAGCCGGGGACACCGGGGAGCTGTTTTTT
TRBJ2-6 NA TRBV10-2 NA CASSESSGFGANVLTF TGCGCCAGCAGTGAGTCGAGCGGGTTCGGGGCCAACGTCCTGACTTTC
TRBJ1-5 many TRBV4-2 TRBD1 CASSQETGGRQPQHF TGTGCCAGCAGCCAAGAAACAGGGGGCAGGCAGCCCCAGCATTTT
TRBJ2-7 NA TRBV3-1 NA CASSPSFRGLSYEQYF TGTGCCAGCAGCCCCTCCTTTAGGGGGTTATCCTACGAGCAGTACTTC